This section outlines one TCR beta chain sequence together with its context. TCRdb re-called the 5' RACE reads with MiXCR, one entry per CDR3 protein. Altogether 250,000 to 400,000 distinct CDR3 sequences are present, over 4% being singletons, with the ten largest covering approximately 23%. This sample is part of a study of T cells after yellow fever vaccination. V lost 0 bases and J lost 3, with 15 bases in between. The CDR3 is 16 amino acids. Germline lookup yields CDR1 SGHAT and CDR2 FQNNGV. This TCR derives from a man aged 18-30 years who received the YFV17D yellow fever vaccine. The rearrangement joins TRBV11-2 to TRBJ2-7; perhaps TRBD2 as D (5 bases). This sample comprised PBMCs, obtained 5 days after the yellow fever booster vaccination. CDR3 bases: TGTGCCAGCAGCTTAGATCGGGCAGGACTTAACTACGAGCAGTACTTC. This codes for CASSLDRAGLNYEQYF.